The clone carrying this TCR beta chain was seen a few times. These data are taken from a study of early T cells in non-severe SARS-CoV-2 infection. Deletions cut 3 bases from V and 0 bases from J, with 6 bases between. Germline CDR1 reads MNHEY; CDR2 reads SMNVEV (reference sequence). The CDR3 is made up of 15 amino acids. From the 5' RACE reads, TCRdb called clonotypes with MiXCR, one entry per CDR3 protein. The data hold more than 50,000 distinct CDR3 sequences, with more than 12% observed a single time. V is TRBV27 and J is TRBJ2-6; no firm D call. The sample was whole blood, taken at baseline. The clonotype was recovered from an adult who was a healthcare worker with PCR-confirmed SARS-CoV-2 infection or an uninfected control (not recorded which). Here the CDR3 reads CASSLRNSGANVLTF. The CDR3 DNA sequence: TGTGCCAGCAGTTTGAGGAACTCTGGGGCCAACGTCCTGACTTTC.